A selection of T cell receptor beta chains follows, all from one sample in a study of prognosis after radiotherapy for stage I lung cancer. TCRdb processed the multiplex PCR reads anew with MiXCR; each CDR3 protein has one entry. The sample carries around 63,000 distinct CDR3 sequences, 26% recorded once. Specimen: PBMCs, collected before or after stereotactic body radiation therapy (not recorded which). These receptors were obtained from a donor aged 50 or older with non-small cell lung cancer. Both conserved end residues are trimmed from each CDR3. Fields, in order: V gene, CDR3 length, CDR3 protein.

TRBV15	14	ATSRDYSPAKNIQY
TRBV2	12	ASNNRAEGDTQY
TRBV11-2	12	ASSWDYSREEQH
TRBV29-1	11	SVAGQLNTEAF
TRBV12-3/TRBV12-4	12	ASSHPGRGSPLH
TRBV6-5	13	ASSYAPGVRTESF
TRBV18	12	ASSPGAGNEKLF
TRBV29-1	12	SVVAGFPPYEQY
TRBV5-1	12	AITSNPGANVLT
TRBV6-2/TRBV6-3	9	ASSQQGVAF
TRBV7-2	10	ASSQDLGEQF
TRBV10-3	14	AIRPSGTSDTGELF
TRBV12-3/TRBV12-4	15	ASSLGGGGTPNYGYT
TRBV20-1	13	SARAPIGANQPQH
TRBV18	10	ASSTGNGEQF
TRBV6-1	15	ASSENLAGGPTDTQY